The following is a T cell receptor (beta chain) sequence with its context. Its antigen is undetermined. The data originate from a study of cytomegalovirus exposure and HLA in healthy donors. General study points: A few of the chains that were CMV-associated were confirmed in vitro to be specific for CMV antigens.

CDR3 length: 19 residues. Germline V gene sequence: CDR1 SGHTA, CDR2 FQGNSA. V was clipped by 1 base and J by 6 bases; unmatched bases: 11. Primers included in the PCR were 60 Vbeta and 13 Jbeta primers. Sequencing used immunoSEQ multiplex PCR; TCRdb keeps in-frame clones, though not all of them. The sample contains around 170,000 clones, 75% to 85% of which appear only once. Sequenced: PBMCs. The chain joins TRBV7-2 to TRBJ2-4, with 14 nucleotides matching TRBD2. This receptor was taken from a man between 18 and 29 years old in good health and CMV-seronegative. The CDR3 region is CASSLEALETSGRGNIQYF. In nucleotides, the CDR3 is TGTGCCAGCAGCTTAGAGGCGCTGGAGACTAGCGGGAGGGGAAACATTCAGTACTTC.